The 14 T cell receptor beta chains given below trace back to one sample, sequenced in a study of blood T cell repertoires in COVID-19. Clones were sequenced by immunoSEQ multiplex PCR, and TCRdb holds only the in-frame ones, with some missing. The sample lists about 400,000 clones, 88% seen once, with 2% to 2.5% in the top ten. Specimen: PBMCs or T cells enriched from blood (not recorded which). The receptors originated from a woman in her thirties or forties with acute COVID-19.

The chain links TRBV18 to TRBJ1-2; 7 nucleotides line up with TRBD1. Germline CDR1 KGHSH, CDR2 LQKENI. The CDR3 sequence is 13 residues long. V shed 3 bases and J 7 bases; nucleotides not matched to a gene: 5. CDR3 residues: CASSPDRFLGYTF. The CDR3 DNA is TGTGCCAGCTCACCGGACAGGTTCCTTGGCTACACCTTC.

The chain employs TRBV25-1 and TRBJ1-6, with 7 bases aligning to TRBD1. Germline assignment: CDR1 MGHDK and CDR2 SYGVNS. This CDR3 contains 16 residues. The V and J ends lost 0 bases and 7 bases, in that order; junction bases with no gene match: 6. This CDR3 reads CASSEYRTGGNSPLHF. The CDR3 nucleotides are TGTGCCAGCAGTGAATATCGGACAGGAGGAAATTCACCCCTCCACTTT.

The chain carries TRBV18 and TRBJ2-5; tentatively, D is TRBD2 (5 bases). Germline V gene sequence: CDR1 KGHSH, CDR2 LQKENI. The CDR3 is 14 residues long. The V gene lost 4 bases and the J gene lost 1 base, with 10 bases spanning the gap. CDR3 region: CASSRERIQETQYF. The CDR3, as DNA: TGTGCCAGCTCACGGGAGAGAATCCAAGAGACCCAGTACTTC.

The rearrangement joins TRBV11-2 to TRBJ2-5, with D tentatively TRBD2 (6 bases). V gave up 5 bases and J gave up 5 bases, with 15 bases separating them. CDR1 is SGHAT, CDR2 FQNNGV, per germline. The CDR3 covers 14 residues. CDR3 protein: CASSELGGEETQYF. For the CDR3, the DNA is TGTGCCAGCAGCGAACTGGGCGGGGAGGAGACCCAGTACTTC.

V is TRBV9 and J is TRBJ1-4; D is undetermined. Germline V gene data show CDR1 as SGDLS and CDR2 as YYNGEE. The CDR3 has 15 residues. V lost 0 bases and J 3 bases, leaving 9 bases between the germline ends. Here the CDR3 DNA reads TGTGCCAGCAGCGTAGATCGGTCTCCTAATGAAAAACTGTTTTTT. It encodes CASSVDRSPNEKLFF. The full variable domain, completed using reference TRBV9 and TRBJ1-4, is DSGVTQTPKHLITATGQRVTLRCSPRSGDLSVYWYQQSLDQGLQFLIQYYNGEERAKGNILERFSAQQFPDLHSELNLSSLELGDSALYFCASSVDRSPNEKLFFGSGTQLSVL.

This rearrangement joins TRBV3-1 (or the pseudogene TRBV3-2) to TRBJ1-4; perhaps TRBD1 as D (6 bases). Trimming removed 4 bases from V and 4 bases from J, with 13 bases in between. The CDR3 is 15 amino acids. The germline V gene has CDR1 LGHDT and CDR2 YNNKEL (reference sequence). CDR3 sequence reads: CASSPIGQFNEKLFF. CDR3 DNA: TGTGCCAGCAGCCCTATCGGACAGTTTAATGAAAAACTGTTTTTT.

This rearrangement joins TRBV18 to TRBJ2-1, with D maybe TRBD2 (7 bases). This CDR3 region has 15 residues. Trimming stripped 2 bases from V and 5 bases from J, with 13 bases between. CDR1 is KGHSH and CDR2 is LQKENI in the germline V gene. The CDR3 region has the DNA TGTGCCAGCTCACCAGGGGGGGCCGGTCACAATGAGCAGTTCTTC. It encodes CASSPGGAGHNEQFF.

This rearrangement joins TRBV14 to TRBJ1-4, with TRBD1 matching over 10 bases. Germline assignment: CDR1 SGHDN and CDR2 FVKESK. The V gene end was trimmed by 0 bases and the J gene end by 8 bases; junction bases not matched to a gene: 9. This CDR3 is 17 amino acids long. The CDR3 here is CASSQDNDRGLGEKLFF. CDR3 coding DNA: TGTGCCAGCAGCCAAGACAACGACAGGGGGCTCGGGGAAAAACTGTTTTTT.

J is TRBJ1-6 and V is TRBV4-1, with 10 bases fitting TRBD1. The germline V gene has CDR1 MGHRA and CDR2 YSYEKL. The CDR3 spans 21 residues. J was trimmed by 2 bases and V by 4 bases; bases with no gene match: 17. The CDR3 here is CASSPPRDGTGAQPYNSPLHF. CDR3 DNA sequence: TGCGCCAGCAGCCCACCTCGCGACGGGACAGGGGCGCAGCCCTATAATTCACCCCTCCACTTT.

This chain uses TRBV18 with TRBJ1-1, with a tentative D call TRBD1 (5 bases). The ends were cut back, 6 bases at V and 4 bases at J, with 12 bases in the middle. Germline CDR1 reads KGHSH; CDR2 reads LQKENI. The CDR3 covers 13 residues. The CDR3 here is CASSPGRATEAFF. The CDR3 bases are TGTGCCAGCTCGCCGGGCAGGGCCACTGAAGCTTTCTTT.

V usage is TRBV6-1 and J usage is TRBJ2-5; 9 nucleotides match TRBD1. Trimming removed 2 bases from V and 4 bases from J; junction bases left unmatched: 2. The CDR3 extends over 14 amino acids. CDR1 and CDR2 from the germline V gene are MNHNS and SASEGT. CDR3 bases: TGTGCCAGCAGTGAAAACAGGGGGCCAGAGACCCAGTACTTC. Translating it yields CASSENRGPETQYF.

The rearrangement joins TRBV9 to TRBJ2-7; D may be TRBD1 (5 bases). The CDR3 runs to 15 residues. With 1 base removed from V and 5 bases from J, the gap between germline ends came to 16 bases. CDR1 is SGDLS, CDR2 YYNGEE, per germline. For the CDR3, the DNA is TGTGCCAGCAGCGTAAACTGGGGCCGAACCCACGAGCAGTACTTC. Its protein is CASSVNWGRTHEQYF.

The CDR3 DNA reads as TGTGCCAGCACCGTCCGGGACAGGCCTTTGAACACTGAAGCTTTCTTT. Translating it yields CASTVRDRPLNTEAFF. This chain connects TRBV7-8 to TRBJ1-1; TRBD1 matches at 8 bases. CDR1 SGHVS and CDR2 FQNEAQ come from the germline V gene. V was clipped by 7 bases and J by 0 bases; unmatched bases: 10. The length of the CDR3 is 16 residues.

This clone came up once. V gene TRBV5-8 combines with J gene TRBJ1-4; 8 bases are a match to TRBD1. Germline V gene data show CDR1 as SGHTS and CDR2 as YDEGEE. CDR3 length: 15 amino acids. V trimming: 0 bases; J trimming: 8 bases; junction bases outside the gene matches: 6. This CDR3 reads CASSLALDRDEKLFF. CDR3 sequence (DNA): TGTGCCAGCAGCTTGGCCCTGGACAGGGACGAAAAACTGTTTTTT.